The source of this T cell receptor beta chain is a study of Graves' ophthalmopathy and Graves' hyperthyroidism. Study observations and caveats: The authors also found most expanded thyroid clonotypes above 0.001 frequency in blood.

This clonotype was seen many times. Its antigen is still unknown. The ends lost 1 base at V and 8 bases at J; junction bases unmatched: 9. The germline gives CDR1 SGDLS, CDR2 YYNGEE. This CDR3 region has 15 residues. Amplified material comprised TCR beta CDR3 regions derived from RNA transcripts. HTBI primers were employed in first-round RT-PCR, then a second-round multiplex PCR followed. TCRdb recomputed calls from the multiplex PCR reads with MiXCR, one row per CDR3 protein. The table records around 1.1 million distinct CDR3 sequences, about 38% of them present only once. The clonotype comes from an adult man with Graves' hyperthyroidism. The rearrangement links TRBV9 to TRBJ1-2; 9 nucleotides line up with TRBD1. The sequenced sample consisted of peripheral blood or thyroid tissue (not recorded which). The CDR3 nucleotides are TGTGCCAGCAGCGTAAACCCGGGACAGGGTGAAGGCTACACCTTC. Translated: CASSVNPGQGEGYTF.